This T cell receptor beta chain was observed in a study of graft-versus-host responses after intestinal transplantation. Between the trimmed V and J ends, which lost 0 bases and 0 bases, there was a span of 10 bases. Germline CDR1 SGDLS, CDR2 YYNGEE. The CDR3 length is 15 residues. Remarks on this clone: This specimen includes other DNA sequences encoding the same CDR3.

Clones were read by immunoSEQ multiplex PCR, and TCRdb kept only the in-frame ones, dropping some. There are fewer than 100,000 clones in the sample; roughly 86% occur only once, and roughly 1.4% lies in the top ten. The sequencing used PBMCs, collected 255 days after intestinal transplant. This clonotype was obtained from a human patient who received an intestinal transplant, so some T cells may come from the graft donor. V gene TRBV9 combines with J gene TRBJ2-7; D possibly uses TRBD1 or TRBD2 (5 bases each). CDR3 residues: CASSVDGDPSYEQYF. CDR3 sequence (DNA): TGTGCCAGCAGCGTAGATGGGGACCCCTCCTACGAGCAGTACTTC.